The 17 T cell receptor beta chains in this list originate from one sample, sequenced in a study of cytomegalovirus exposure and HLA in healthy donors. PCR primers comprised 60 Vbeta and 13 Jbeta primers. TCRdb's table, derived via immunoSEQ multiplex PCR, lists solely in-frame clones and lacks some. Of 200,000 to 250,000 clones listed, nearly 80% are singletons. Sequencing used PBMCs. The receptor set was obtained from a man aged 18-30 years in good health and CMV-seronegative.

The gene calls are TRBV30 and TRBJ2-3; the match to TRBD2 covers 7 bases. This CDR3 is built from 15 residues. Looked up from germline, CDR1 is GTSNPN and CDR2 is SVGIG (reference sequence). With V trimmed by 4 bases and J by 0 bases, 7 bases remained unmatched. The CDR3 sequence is CAWTPSSGSTDTQYF. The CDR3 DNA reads TGTGCCTGGACACCGTCTAGCGGTAGCACAGATACGCAGTATTTT.

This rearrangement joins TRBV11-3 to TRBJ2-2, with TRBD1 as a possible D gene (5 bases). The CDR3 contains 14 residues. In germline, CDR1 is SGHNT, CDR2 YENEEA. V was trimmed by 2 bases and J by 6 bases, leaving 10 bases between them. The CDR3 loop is CASSLLDRPGELFF. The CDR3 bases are TGTGCCAGCAGCTTATTAGACAGACCCGGGGAGCTGTTTTTT.

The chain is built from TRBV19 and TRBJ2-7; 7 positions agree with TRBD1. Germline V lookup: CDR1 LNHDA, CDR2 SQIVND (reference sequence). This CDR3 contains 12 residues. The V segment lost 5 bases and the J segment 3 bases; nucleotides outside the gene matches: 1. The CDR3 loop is CASSQGDYEQYF. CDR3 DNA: TGTGCCAGTAGTCAGGGGGACTACGAGCAGTACTTC.

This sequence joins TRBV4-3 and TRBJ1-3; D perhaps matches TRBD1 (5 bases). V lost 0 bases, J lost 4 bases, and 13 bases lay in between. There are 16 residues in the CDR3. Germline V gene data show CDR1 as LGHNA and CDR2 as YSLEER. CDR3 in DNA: TGCGCCAGCAGCCAAGATGGGGCACGCCACGGAAACACCATATATTTT. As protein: CASSQDGARHGNTIYF.

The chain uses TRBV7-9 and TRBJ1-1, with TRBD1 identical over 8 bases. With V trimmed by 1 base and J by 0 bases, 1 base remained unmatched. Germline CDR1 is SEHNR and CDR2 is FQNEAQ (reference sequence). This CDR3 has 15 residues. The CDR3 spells CASSLGTGMNTEAFF. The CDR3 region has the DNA TGTGCCAGCAGCTTAGGGACAGGGATGAACACTGAAGCTTTCTTT.

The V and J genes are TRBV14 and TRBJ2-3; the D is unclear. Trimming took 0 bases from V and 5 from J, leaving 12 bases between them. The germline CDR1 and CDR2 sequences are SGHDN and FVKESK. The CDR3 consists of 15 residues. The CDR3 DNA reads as TGTGCCAGCAGCCAAGAGGCTTCGAGGAAAGATACGCAGTATTTT. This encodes CASSQEASRKDTQYF. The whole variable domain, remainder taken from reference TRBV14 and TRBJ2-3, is EAGVTQFPSHSVIEKGQTVTLRCDPISGHDNLYWYRRVMGKEIKFLLHFVKESKQDESGMPNNRFLAERTGGTYSTLKVQPAELEDSGVYFCASSQEASRKDTQYFGPGTRLTVL.

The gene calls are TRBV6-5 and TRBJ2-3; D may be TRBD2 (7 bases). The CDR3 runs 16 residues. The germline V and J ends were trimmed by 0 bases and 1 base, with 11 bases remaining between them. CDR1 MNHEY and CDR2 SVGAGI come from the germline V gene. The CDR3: CASSYSWGGGTDTQYF. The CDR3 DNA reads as TGTGCCAGCAGTTACTCTTGGGGGGGCGGCACAGATACGCAGTATTTT.

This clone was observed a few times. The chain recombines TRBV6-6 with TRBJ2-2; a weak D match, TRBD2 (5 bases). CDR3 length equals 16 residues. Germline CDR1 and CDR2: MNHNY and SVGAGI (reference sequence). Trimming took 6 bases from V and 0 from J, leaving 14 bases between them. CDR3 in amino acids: CASSSPGNSNTGELFF. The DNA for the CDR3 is TGTGCCAGCAGCTCGCCGGGAAACTCGAACACCGGGGAGCTGTTTTTT.

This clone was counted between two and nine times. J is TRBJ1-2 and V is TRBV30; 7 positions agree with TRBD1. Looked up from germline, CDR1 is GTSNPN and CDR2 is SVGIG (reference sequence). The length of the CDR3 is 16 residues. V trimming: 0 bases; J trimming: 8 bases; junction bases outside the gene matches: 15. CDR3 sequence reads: CAWSVRQAGGLGGYTF. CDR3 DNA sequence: TGTGCCTGGAGTGTACGACAGGCAGGGGGATTAGGCGGCTACACCTTC.

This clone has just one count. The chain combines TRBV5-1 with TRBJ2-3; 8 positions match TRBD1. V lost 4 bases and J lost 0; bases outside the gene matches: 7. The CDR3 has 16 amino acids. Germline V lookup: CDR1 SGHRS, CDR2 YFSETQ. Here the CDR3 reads CASSIGQGLSTDTQYF. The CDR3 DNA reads TGCGCCAGCAGCATCGGACAGGGTTTAAGCACAGATACGCAGTATTTT.

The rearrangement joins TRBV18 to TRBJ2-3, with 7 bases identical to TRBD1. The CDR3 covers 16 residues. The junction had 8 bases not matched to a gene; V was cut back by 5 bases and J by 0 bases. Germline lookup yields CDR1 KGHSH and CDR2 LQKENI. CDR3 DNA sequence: TGTGCCAGCTCATCGCAAACAGGGGCTAGCACAGATACGCAGTATTTT. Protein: CASSSQTGASTDTQYF.

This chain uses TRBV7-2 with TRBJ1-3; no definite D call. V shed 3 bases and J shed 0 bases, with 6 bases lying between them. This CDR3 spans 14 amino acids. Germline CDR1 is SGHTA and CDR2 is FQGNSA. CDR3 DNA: TGTGCCAGCAGCTTCCAAGCCTCTGGAAACACCATATATTTT. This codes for CASSFQASGNTIYF.

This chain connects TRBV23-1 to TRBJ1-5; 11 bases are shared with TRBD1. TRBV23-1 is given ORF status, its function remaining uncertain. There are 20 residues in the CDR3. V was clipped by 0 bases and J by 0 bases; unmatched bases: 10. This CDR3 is CASSQSPRTGGGYSNQPQHF. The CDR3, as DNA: TGCGCCAGCAGTCAATCGCCCCGGACAGGGGGCGGGTATAGCAATCAGCCCCAGCATTTT.

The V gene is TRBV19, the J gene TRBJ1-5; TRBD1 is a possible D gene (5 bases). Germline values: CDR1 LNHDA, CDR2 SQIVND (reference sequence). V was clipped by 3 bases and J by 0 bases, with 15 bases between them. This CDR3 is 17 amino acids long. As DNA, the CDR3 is TGTGCCAGTAGTATTTTCGTGGGACTCGCTAGCAATCAGCCCCAGCATTTT. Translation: CASSIFVGLASNQPQHF.

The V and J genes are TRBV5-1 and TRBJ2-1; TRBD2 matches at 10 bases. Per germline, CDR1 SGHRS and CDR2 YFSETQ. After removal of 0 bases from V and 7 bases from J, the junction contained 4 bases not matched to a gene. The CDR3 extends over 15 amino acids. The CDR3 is CASSLAERGGNEQFF. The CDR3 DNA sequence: TGCGCCAGCAGCTTGGCCGAGCGGGGGGGTAATGAGCAGTTCTTC.

CDR3 DNA sequence: TGTGCCAGCAGCCCAGGGTTGGGCGTGGGGACCCAGTACTTC. Translated: CASSPGLGVGTQYF. The rearrangement uses TRBV9 and TRBJ2-5; tentatively, D is TRBD1 (5 bases). The V end lost 4 bases, the J end lost 7 bases, and 17 bases lay between the germline ends. This CDR3 comprises 14 residues. From germline, CDR1 is SGDLS and CDR2 YYNGEE.

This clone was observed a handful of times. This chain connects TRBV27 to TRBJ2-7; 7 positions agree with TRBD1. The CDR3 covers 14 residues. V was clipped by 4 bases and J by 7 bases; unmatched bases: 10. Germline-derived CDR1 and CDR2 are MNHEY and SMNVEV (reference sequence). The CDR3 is CASSSGTATVEQYF. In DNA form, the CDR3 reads TGTGCCAGCAGTTCCGGGACAGCGACCGTGGAGCAGTACTTC.